The rows below give T cell receptor beta chains drawn from one sample of a study of T cell responses to AZD1222 COVID-19 vaccine. Using immunoSEQ multiplex PCR, the repertoire was profiled, and TCRdb retains in-frame clones only, with some absent. The table includes 150,000 to 200,000 clones, 85% to 90% detected once. Source: peripheral blood, taken on day 0 of AZD1222 vaccination. The receptors derive from an adult in good health. Both conserved end residues are part of each CDR3. D genes are given only for firm matches. Size values are once, few and many counts, or a class for expanded clones, and some rows have none.

D	size	V	J	DNA	CDR3
TRBD1	NA	TRBV2	TRBJ1-1	TGTGCCAGCAGGTCGGGACAGGGGATCGCTGAAGCTTTCTTT	CASRSGQGIAEAFF
NA	NA	TRBV7-8	TRBJ1-1	TGTGCCAGCAGCTTAGGGACAAACACTGAAGCTTTCTTT	CASSLGTNTEAFF
TRBD1	NA	TRBV19	TRBJ1-6	TGTGCCAGTATGGGGGACAGAGATAATTCACCCCTCCACTTT	CASMGDRDNSPLHF
NA	NA	TRBV6-1	TRBJ1-2	TGTGCCAGCAGTGAAGCAAATGAAGGGGATGGCTACACCTTC	CASSEANEGDGYTF
TRBD1	NA	TRBV27	TRBJ1-2	TGTGCCAGCAGTGGACAGGGGACCTATGGCTACACCTTC	CASSGQGTYGYTF
TRBD2	NA	TRBV2	TRBJ2-1	TGTGCCAGCAGAGTAGCGGGGGGGCCGGGTGAGCAGTTCTTC	CASRVAGGPGEQFF
TRBD1	NA	TRBV28	TRBJ1-2	TGTGCCAGCAGTGTACAGGGGGCGCTTGGCTACACCTTC	CASSVQGALGYTF
NA	NA	TRBV10-3	TRBJ2-3	TGTGCCTCCGAAGAAGGGGGCACAGATACGCAGTATTTT	CASEEGGTDTQYF
NA	once	TRBV15	TRBJ1-2	TGTGCCACCAGCAGAGAAGGAGGTTCCCTAAACTATGGCTACACCTTC	CATSREGGSLNYGYTF
NA	NA	TRBV5-6	TRBJ2-2	TGTGCCAGCAGCTCCCTGGGGGACACCGGGGAGCTGTTTTTT	CASSSLGDTGELFF
NA	NA	TRBV10-3	TRBJ2-7	TGTGCCATCAGTGAGTCTGGTCTGAGTCAGTACTTC	CAISESGLSQYF
NA	once	TRBV5-1	TRBJ1-2	TGCGCCAGCAGCCCCAGAGGGGGAAGGGCGAGCTACACCTTC	CASSPRGGRASYTF
NA	once	TRBV28	TRBJ1-6	TGTGCCAGCAGTTTGTCGGGACTGTATAATTCACCCCTCCACTTT	CASSLSGLYNSPLHF
NA	NA	TRBV2	TRBJ1-5	TGTGCCAACTCGGACAGCCATAGCAATCAGCCCCAGCATTTT	CANSDSHSNQPQHF
NA	once	TRBV3-1/TRBV3-2	TRBJ2-3	TGTGCCAGCAGCTTCTCCGGGACTCCAGATACGCAGTATTTT	CASSFSGTPDTQYF
NA	NA	TRBV29-1	TRBJ1-1	TGCAGCGTTCCCTCTACGACAGCCAATGCTTTAAGTGAAGCTTTCTTT	CSVPSTTANALSEAFF
NA	NA	TRBV28	TRBJ2-3	TGTGCCAGCAGTTTCTATGGGGGGGCCGGGTCTGATACGCAGTATTTT	CASSFYGGAGSDTQYF
NA	NA	TRBV6-5	TRBJ2-5	TGTGCCAGCAGTTACTCATACAGAGAAGAGACCCAGTACTTC	CASSYSYREETQYF
TRBD2	NA	TRBV7-2	TRBJ2-4	TGTGCCAGCAGCTTAACGGCTAGCGGGAGAAACATTCAGTACTTC	CASSLTASGRNIQYF
TRBD1	NA	TRBV5-1	TRBJ2-3	TGCGCCAGCAGCCGTCGACAGGGGGCCAGAACCTTGGTCGCAGATACGCAGTATTTT	CASSRRQGARTLVADTQYF
NA	NA	TRBV4-3	TRBJ2-3	TGCGCCAGCAGCCGGCGAGCGGCAGTTAGCACAGATACGCAGTATTTT	CASSRRAAVSTDTQYF
NA	NA	TRBV7-2	TRBJ2-5	TGTGCCAGCGGTCGAGGGGGGCTAATCCAAGAGACCCAGTACTTC	CASGRGGLIQETQYF
TRBD1	NA	TRBV7-2	TRBJ2-7	TGTGCCAGCAGCTATAGCCCGGGACAGGGCTACGAGCAGTACTTC	CASSYSPGQGYEQYF
TRBD1	NA	TRBV12-5	TRBJ1-2	TGTGCTAGTGGTTTGGGGGGACAGGAATATGGCTACACCTTC	CASGLGGQEYGYTF
NA	NA	TRBV19	TRBJ1-4	TGTGCCAGCGGCAGAGACAGGACTAATGAAAAACTGTTTTTT	CASGRDRTNEKLFF
NA	NA	TRBV5-1	TRBJ1-3	TGCGCCAGCAGCTTGTCGGTACAGGGCTCTGGAAACACCATATATTTT	CASSLSVQGSGNTIYF
NA	NA	TRBV3-1/TRBV3-2	TRBJ1-6	TGTGCCAGCAGCCAAGGGGAGACACCCCTCCACTTT	CASSQGETPLHF
NA	NA	TRBV5-1	TRBJ1-2	TGCGCCAGCAGCTTGGGGGCGTCATATGGCTACACCTTC	CASSLGASYGYTF
NA	NA	TRBV2	TRBJ2-2	TGTGCCGGCCTCCAGGACATCTCGGGCGGGGAGCTGTTTTTT	CAGLQDISGGELFF
NA	NA	TRBV4-3	TRBJ1-2	TGCGCCAGCAGCCCCGAGCTCAGACAGCCGATGGCTGGTGGCTACACCTTC	CASSPELRQPMAGGYTF
TRBD2	NA	TRBV14	TRBJ2-7	TGTGCCAGCAGTCCCGGACTAGCGGGGGCGGAGCAGTACTTC	CASSPGLAGAEQYF
NA	NA	TRBV28	TRBJ1-2	TGTGCCAGCGTAGCGAACTATGGCTACACCTTC	CASVANYGYTF
TRBD2	NA	TRBV7-9	TRBJ2-3	TGTGCCAGCAGCCCCCTAGCGGGAGGGCTCACAGATACGCAGTATTTT	CASSPLAGGLTDTQYF
TRBD1	NA	TRBV18	TRBJ1-3	TGTGCCAGCTCACCACAAATTAGGGACAGGAGCTCTGGAAACACCATATATTTT	CASSPQIRDRSSGNTIYF
NA	NA	TRBV18	TRBJ2-2	TGTGCCAGCTCACCAACCGGGTCGGTCACCGGGGAGCTGTTTTTT	CASSPTGSVTGELFF
TRBD2	NA	TRBV28	TRBJ2-1	TGTGCCAGCAGGAATAGCGGGGGGTCATACAATGAGCAGTTCTTC	CASRNSGGSYNEQFF
NA	NA	TRBV5-4	TRBJ1-3	TGTGCCAGCAGCTTGGCGGGAATAAAAAACACCATATATTTT	CASSLAGIKNTIYF
NA	NA	TRBV1	TRBJ1-2	TGCACCAGCAGCCAGCCCACCGGGCCCGGGACAGGCCATGCCAGGGGCTACACCTTC	CTSSQPTGPGTGHARGYTF
TRBD2	NA	TRBV5-4	TRBJ2-1	TGTGCCAGCAGAGGACTAGCGGCCAATGAGCAGTTCTTC	CASRGLAANEQFF
NA	NA	TRBV5-1	TRBJ1-6	TGCGCCAGCAGCTTGACAGGACGGAGTAATTCACCCCTCCACTTT	CASSLTGRSNSPLHF
NA	NA	TRBV6-5	TRBJ1-5	TGTGCCACCCGACAGAATAGCAATCAGCCCCAGCATTTT	CATRQNSNQPQHF